One sample yielded the 10 T cell receptor beta chains listed below, sequenced in a study of T-cell memory formation after mild COVID-19. Each CDR3 protein is one row after TCRdb ran MiXCR on the 5' RACE reads. Of some 410,000 distinct CDR3 sequences in the sample, around a quarter were seen once. Sequencing was done on a sample of PBMCs or a T cell subset sorted from them (not recorded which). Source of these receptors: an adult woman who had mild COVID-19 (a few samples of this study predate the infection). Cell type and time point are not known.

This clonotype was counted only a few times. The chain employs TRBV10-3 and TRBJ2-3, with D uncertain. Germline V gene lookup returns CDR1 ENHRY and CDR2 SYGVKD. The CDR3 is 13 amino acids. V shed 0 bases and J shed 5 bases, with 6 bases lying between them. CDR3 coding DNA: TGTGCCATCAGTGAGTCGGAGTTAGATACGCAGTATTTT. This sequence encodes CAISESELDTQYF.

This clonotype was picked up one time. The chain employs TRBV27 and TRBJ2-7; 8 positions match TRBD1. CDR1 is MNHEY, CDR2 SMNVEV, per germline (reference sequence). CDR3 length: 12 residues. Germline trimming cut 5 bases from V and 12 bases from J; bases unmatched to any gene: 9. The CDR3 sequence: CASSIPGGKPYF. The CDR3 nucleotides read TGTGCCAGCAGTATCCCAGGGGGCAAGCCGTACTTC.

As for this clonotype: The junction differs from germline at one of its ends, possibly a read error. The chain has TRBV12-3 or TRBV12-4 and TRBJ2-1; tentatively, D is TRBD1 (5 bases). The CDR3 totals 14 residues. The CDR3 loop reads CAISLPQGNNEQFF. The DNA of the CDR3 is TGTGCCATCAGTTTACCTCAGGGTAACAATGAGCAGTTCTTC.

The rearrangement uses TRBV4-1 and TRBJ1-5; possible D gene TRBD1, 6 bases. V shed 3 bases and J shed 4 bases, with 16 bases lying between them. CDR1 and CDR2 from the germline V gene are MGHRA and YSYEKL. The CDR3 is made up of 16 amino acids. The CDR3 nucleotides read TGCGCCAGCAGCCAGCCAGGGCAGGGGAAGAATCAGCCCCAGCATTTT. Protein: CASSQPGQGKNQPQHF.

This clonotype was counted between two and nine times. The chain is built from TRBV7-2 and TRBJ2-1; maybe TRBD1 (5 bases). The CDR3 has 15 residues. Germline CDR1 SGHTA, CDR2 FQGNSA. V was cut by 3 bases and J by 4 bases, with 13 bases left in between. CDR3 region: CASSFDRDFYNEQFF. DNA for the CDR3: TGTGCCAGCAGCTTTGACAGAGACTTTTACAATGAGCAGTTCTTC.

This chain uses TRBV4-1 with TRBJ1-5; 8 nucleotides agree with TRBD1. The CDR3 has 17 residues. The V and J ends lost 3 bases and 0 bases, in that order; junction bases with no gene match: 7. Germline V lookup: CDR1 MGHRA, CDR2 YSYEKL. CDR3 loop: CASSHPGQGLSNQPQHF. The CDR3 DNA reads TGCGCCAGCAGCCACCCAGGACAGGGACTTAGCAATCAGCCCCAGCATTTT.

A few counts support this clonotype. V usage is TRBV12-3 or TRBV12-4 and J usage is TRBJ2-7; D may be TRBD1 (6 bases). This CDR3 has 15 amino acids. V gave up 6 bases and J gave up 2 bases, with 17 bases separating them. CDR3 bases: TGTGCCAGCAGAAGGCTGGACAGTTGGGCCTACGAGCAGTACTTC. Translated, it gives CASRRLDSWAYEQYF.

The chain links TRBV7-2 to TRBJ2-2; 8 positions match TRBD2. CDR3 length: 16 residues. Trimming removed 8 bases from V and 5 bases from J; junction bases left unmatched: 13. Germline loops: CDR1 SGHTA, CDR2 FQGNSA. The CDR3, as DNA: TGTGCCAGCGTAGGGTTAGCGGGACGGAGAACCGGGGAGCTGTTTTTT. Translation: CASVGLAGRRTGELFF.

This chain connects TRBV29-1 to TRBJ1-2, with unresolved D. The CDR3 runs 14 residues. CDR1 is SQVTM, CDR2 ANQGSEA, per germline. V was pared by 7 bases and J by 7 bases, with 22 bases between. The CDR3: CSGISGQHPGGYTF. In DNA form, the CDR3 reads TGCAGCGGGATCTCAGGCCAACACCCGGGTGGCTACACCTTC.

This sequence joins TRBV6-4 and TRBJ2-7, with TRBD2 matching 8 bases. The CDR3 covers 17 residues. The ends lost 6 bases at V and 4 bases at J; junction bases unmatched: 17. Germline V lookup: CDR1 MRHNA, CDR2 SNTAGT. The CDR3 reads CASSERTGREEAYEQYF. The CDR3 nucleotides are TGTGCCAGCAGCGAAAGGACCGGGCGGGAGGAGGCGTACGAGCAGTACTTC.